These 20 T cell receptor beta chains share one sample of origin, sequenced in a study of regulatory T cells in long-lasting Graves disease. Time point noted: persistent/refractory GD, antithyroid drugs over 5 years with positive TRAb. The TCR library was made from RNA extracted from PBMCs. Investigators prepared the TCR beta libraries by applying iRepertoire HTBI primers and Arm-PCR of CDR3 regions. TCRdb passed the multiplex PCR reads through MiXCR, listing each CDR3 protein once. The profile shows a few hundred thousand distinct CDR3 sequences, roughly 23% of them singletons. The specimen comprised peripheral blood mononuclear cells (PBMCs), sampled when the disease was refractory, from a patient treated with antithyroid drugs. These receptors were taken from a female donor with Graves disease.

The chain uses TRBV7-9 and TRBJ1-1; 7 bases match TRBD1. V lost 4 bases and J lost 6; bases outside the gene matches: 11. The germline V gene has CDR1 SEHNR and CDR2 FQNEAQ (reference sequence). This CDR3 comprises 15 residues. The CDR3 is CASSYSPGTVPEAFF. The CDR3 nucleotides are TGTGCCAGCAGCTACAGTCCCGGGACAGTCCCTGAAGCTTTCTTT.

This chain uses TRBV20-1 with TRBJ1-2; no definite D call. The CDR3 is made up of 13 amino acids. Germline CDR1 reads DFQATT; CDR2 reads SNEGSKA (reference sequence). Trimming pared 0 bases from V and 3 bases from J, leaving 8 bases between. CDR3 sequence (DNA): TGCAGTGCTAGAGATCACAGCTACTATGGCTACACCTTC. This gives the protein CSARDHSYYGYTF.

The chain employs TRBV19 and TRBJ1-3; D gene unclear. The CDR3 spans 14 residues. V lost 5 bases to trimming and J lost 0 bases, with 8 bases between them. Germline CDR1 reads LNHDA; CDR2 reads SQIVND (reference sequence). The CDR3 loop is CASSLSSSGNTIYF. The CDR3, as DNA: TGTGCCAGTAGTCTCAGCAGCTCTGGAAACACCATATATTTT.

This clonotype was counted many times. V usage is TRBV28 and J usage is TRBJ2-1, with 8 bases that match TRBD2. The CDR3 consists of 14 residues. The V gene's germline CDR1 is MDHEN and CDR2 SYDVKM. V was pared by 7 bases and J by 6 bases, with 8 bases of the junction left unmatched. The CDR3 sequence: CASTSAGDGNEQFF. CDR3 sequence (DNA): TGTGCCAGCACCTCAGCGGGAGACGGCAATGAGCAGTTCTTC.

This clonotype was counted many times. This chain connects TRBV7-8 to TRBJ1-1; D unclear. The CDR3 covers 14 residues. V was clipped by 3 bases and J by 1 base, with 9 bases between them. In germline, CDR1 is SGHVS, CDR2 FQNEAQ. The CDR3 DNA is TGTGCCAGCAGCTTCCCTACAGAGAACACTGAAGCTTTCTTT. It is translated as CASSFPTENTEAFF.

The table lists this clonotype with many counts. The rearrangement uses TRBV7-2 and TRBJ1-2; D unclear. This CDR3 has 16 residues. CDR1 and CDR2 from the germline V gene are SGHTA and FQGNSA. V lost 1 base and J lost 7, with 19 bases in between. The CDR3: CASSLVFSRVLSGYTF. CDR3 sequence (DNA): TGTGCCAGCAGCTTAGTCTTTTCTCGGGTGCTCTCTGGCTACACCTTC.

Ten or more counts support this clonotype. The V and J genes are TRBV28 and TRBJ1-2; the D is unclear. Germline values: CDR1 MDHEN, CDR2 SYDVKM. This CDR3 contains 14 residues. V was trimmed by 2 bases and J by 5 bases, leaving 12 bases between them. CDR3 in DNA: TGTGCCAGCAGTTTAGCCCCAGTCGGGTATGGCTACACCTTC. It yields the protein CASSLAPVGYGYTF.

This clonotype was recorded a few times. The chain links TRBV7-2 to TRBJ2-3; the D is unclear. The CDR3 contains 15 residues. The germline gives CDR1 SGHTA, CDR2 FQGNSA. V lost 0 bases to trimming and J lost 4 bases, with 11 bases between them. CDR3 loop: CASSLAPSPADTQYF. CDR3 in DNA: TGTGCCAGCAGCTTAGCGCCTAGTCCCGCAGATACGCAGTATTTT.

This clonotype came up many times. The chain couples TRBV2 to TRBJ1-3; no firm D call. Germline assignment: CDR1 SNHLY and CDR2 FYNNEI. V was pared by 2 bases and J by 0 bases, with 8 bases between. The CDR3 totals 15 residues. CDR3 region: CASSEQAHSGNTIYF. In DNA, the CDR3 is TGTGCCAGCAGTGAACAGGCTCACTCTGGAAACACCATATATTTT.

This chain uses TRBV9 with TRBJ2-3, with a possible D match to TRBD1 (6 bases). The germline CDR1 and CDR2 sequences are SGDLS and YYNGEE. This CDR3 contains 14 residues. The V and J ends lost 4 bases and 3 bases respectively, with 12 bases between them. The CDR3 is CASSIRGETDTQYF. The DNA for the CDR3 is TGTGCCAGCAGCATCAGGGGTGAAACAGATACGCAGTATTTT.

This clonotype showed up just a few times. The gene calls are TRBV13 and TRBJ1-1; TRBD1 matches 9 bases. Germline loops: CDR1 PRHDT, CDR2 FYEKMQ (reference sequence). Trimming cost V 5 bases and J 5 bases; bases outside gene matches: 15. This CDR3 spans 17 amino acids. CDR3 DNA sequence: TGTGCCAGCAGCGACCTATCCTGGCGGACAGGGGAAACTGAAGCTTTCTTT. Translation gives CASSDLSWRTGETEAFF.

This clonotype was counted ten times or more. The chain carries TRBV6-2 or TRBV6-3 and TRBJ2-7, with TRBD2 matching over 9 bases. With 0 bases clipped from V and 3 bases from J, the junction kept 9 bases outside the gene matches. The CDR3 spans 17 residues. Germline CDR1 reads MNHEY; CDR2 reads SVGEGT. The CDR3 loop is CASSYSSPSGTSYEQYF. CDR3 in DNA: TGTGCCAGCAGTTACTCATCGCCTAGCGGGACGAGCTACGAGCAGTACTTC.

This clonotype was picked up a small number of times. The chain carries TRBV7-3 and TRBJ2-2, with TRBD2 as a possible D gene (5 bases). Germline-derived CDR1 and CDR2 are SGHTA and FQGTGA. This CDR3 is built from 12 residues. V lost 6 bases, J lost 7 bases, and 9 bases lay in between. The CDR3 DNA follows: TGTGCCAGCAGGGGGAGATTCGGGGAGCTGTTTTTT. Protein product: CASRGRFGELFF.

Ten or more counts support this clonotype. The chain's CDR3 is CSGGDTYEQYF. The CDR3 DNA sequence: TGCAGTGGAGGGGACACCTACGAGCAGTACTTC. The chain recombines TRBV20-1 with TRBJ2-7; weak D call: TRBD1 (6 bases). Germline-derived CDR1 and CDR2 are DFQATT and SNEGSKA (reference sequence). V was trimmed by 7 bases and J by 2 bases, leaving 9 bases between them. The CDR3 totals 11 residues.

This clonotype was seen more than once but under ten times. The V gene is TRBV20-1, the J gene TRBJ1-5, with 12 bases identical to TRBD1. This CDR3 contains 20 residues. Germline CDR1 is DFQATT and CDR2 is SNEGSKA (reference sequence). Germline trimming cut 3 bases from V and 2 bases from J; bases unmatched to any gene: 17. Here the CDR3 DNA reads TGCAGTGCTAGCGGAGGCCCTGGGACAGGGGGCGCGGAAGGCAATCAGCCCCAGCATTTT. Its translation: CSASGGPGTGGAEGNQPQHF.

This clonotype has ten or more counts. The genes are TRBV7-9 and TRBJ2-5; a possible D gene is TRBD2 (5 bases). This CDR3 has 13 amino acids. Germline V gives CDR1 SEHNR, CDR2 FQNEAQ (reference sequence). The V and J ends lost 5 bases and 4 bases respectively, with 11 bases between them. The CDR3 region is CASSPAGPETQYF. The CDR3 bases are TGTGCCAGCAGCCCGGCGGGCCCAGAGACCCAGTACTTC.

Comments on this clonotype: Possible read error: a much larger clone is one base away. The CDR3 protein is CASKLWSGREYKQYF. In DNA, the CDR3 is TGTGCCAGCAAATTATGGAGCGGGAGGGAGTACAAGCAGTACTTC. The chain uses TRBV12-3 or TRBV12-4 and TRBJ2-7, with 10 bases aligning to TRBD2. J gave up 8 bases and V 7 bases, and 14 bases lay outside the gene matches. The CDR3 is made up of 15 amino acids.

The CDR3, as DNA: TGTGCCAGCAGTAGGGGACTCCCGCGGGACTACGAGCAGTACTTC. Residues: CASSRGLPRDYEQYF. This chain links TRBV6-1 with TRBJ2-7; tentatively, D is TRBD2 (6 bases). CDR3 length: 15 residues. With 5 bases removed from V and 3 bases from J, the gap between germline ends came to 17 bases. Germline V gene sequence: CDR1 MNHNS, CDR2 SASEGT.

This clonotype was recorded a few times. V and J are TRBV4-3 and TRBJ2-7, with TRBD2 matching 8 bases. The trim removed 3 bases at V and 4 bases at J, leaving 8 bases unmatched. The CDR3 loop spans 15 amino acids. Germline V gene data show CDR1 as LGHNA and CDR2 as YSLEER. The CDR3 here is CASSHDTSGAYEQYF. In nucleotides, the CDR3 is TGCGCCAGCAGCCACGATACTAGCGGAGCATACGAGCAGTACTTC.

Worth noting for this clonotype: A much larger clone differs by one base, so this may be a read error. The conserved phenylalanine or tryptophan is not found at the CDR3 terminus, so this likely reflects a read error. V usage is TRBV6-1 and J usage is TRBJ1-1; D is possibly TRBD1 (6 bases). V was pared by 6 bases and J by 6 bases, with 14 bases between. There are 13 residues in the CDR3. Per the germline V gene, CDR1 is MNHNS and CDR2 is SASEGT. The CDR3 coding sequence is TGTGCCAGCAGCGAACAGGGAGGGTCTGAAGCTTTCTCT. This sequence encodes CASSEQGGSEAFS.